The source of this TCR beta chain is a study of T cell responses to AZD1222 COVID-19 vaccine (dated by TCRdb to the early 2020s). Notes on the research overall: AZD1222 recipients whose second dose came at about 4 weeks and those whose second dose came at about 12 weeks were combined into one group, since spike-specific TCR depth and breadth did not differ between the two schedules. Trial participants were enrolled into age subgroups of 18-55, 56-69 and 70-plus years, which contained roughly 150, 30 and 60 TCR-sequenced participants, respectively. A total of 233 trial participants underwent TCR sequencing, of whom some 210 received two doses of AZD1222 and 26 received two doses of the MenACWY control vaccine.

Trimming costs V 1 base and J 11 bases, and their ends lie 15 bases apart. CDR1 and CDR2 are read off the germline V gene (reference sequence) as LNHDA and SQIVND. From its cysteine to its phenylalanine, the CDR3 spans 14 amino acids. The retained sequence is limited to the CDR3, 42 bases, with the frame set at the first base. The sample's time point label is to be understood as: baseline before first vaccination. Vaccinee samples came from UK trials COV001 and COV002, including a single-blind randomized controlled phase 2/3 trial of AZD1222 (ChAdOx1 nCoV-19) in healthy adults. For TCRbeta chain sequencing, PBMC samples from trial participants were taken at day 0 and at day 28 after the second dose. The CDR3 regions of human TCRbeta chains were subjected to immunosequencing. The original methods were these. TCRs in the repertoires were compared against a reference library of SARS-CoV-2-specific TCRs that had been generated with the MIRA antigen-specificity platform. Breadth meant the fraction of unique TCRs that were SARS-CoV-2-associated, whereas depth meant the fraction of total T cells that were SARS-CoV-2-associated. Using the MIRA data, each spike-specific TCR was assigned both to the spike region to which the TCR was reactive and to a CD4 or CD8 class. Log10-transformed breadth and depth values were compared by one-way ANOVA with Sidak's multiple comparisons tests. TCRdb provides this immuneACCESS table in a form limited to in-frame rearrangements. Some clones are lacking; in checked studies, under half of them reflect an unresolved V gene, and why the rest are absent is not known. Clone size and V and J calls were adopted from that table, with D and trimming inferred from the DNA. The sample table records about 120,000 clones; roughly nine tenths of these occur just once. The ten largest account for almost 5.5% of the sample.

A remark on this clone: Its antigen is not yet known. No much larger clonotype is one base removed from it; base qualities were not supplied.

What the research found in general, with its limitations: Conclusions about previously exposed vaccinees are limited because only 5 or 6 AZD1222 recipients were SARS-CoV-2 seropositive at baseline. Vaccine-associated CD4 TCRs spanned the whole spike protein, with dominant responses in regions 160-218 and 743-854. Reportedly, almost half of the unique spike-specific TCRs recognized epitopes lying outside the regions that are mutated in the B.1.351 and B.1.1.7 variants. Most participants were white British and females outnumbered males, and the authors suggested that clonal diversity may have been underestimated. The 56-69-year group was small, and its depth increase did not reach significance, likely because of low power. A significant rise in spike-specific TCR breadth and depth was observed after two AZD1222 doses relative to day 0 and relative to MenACWY recipients. No day 14 peak-response samples were available, so repertoires were characterized only after the peak T cell response.

This receptor chain uses TRBV19 and TRBJ2-1; TRBD2 is perhaps the D gene, given 5 matching bases. The sample in question was peripheral blood, obtained on day 0 of AZD1222 vaccination. This TCR derives from an adult in good health. The base sequence is TGTGCCAGTAGTATAGGAGGGAGCGGCCGCAAGCAGTTCTTC. This sequence encodes CASSIGGSGRKQFF.